This T cell receptor beta chain was profiled in a study of a mutant IDH1 vaccine in newly diagnosed glioma. This table comes from immunoSEQ multiplex PCR, and its TCRdb copy is limited to in-frame clones, with some not included. The table shows tens of thousands of clones, with less than 80% occurring only once. As for time point: week 35, safety follow-up. A 20-mer mutant IDH1 peptide at 300 ug was injected subcutaneously with topical imiquimod. Germline assignment: CDR1 MGHRA and CDR2 YSYEKL. The V end lost 4 bases, the J end lost 6 bases, and 7 bases lay between the germline ends. The CDR3 is made up of 11 amino acids. A word on this clone: As yet, its antigen is unknown.

The chain joins TRBV4-1 to TRBJ2-7, with unresolved D. The material sequenced was PBMCs, taken from a glioma patient whose treatment included an IDH1 peptide vaccine. The clonotype originates from a man aged 35 to 55 with glioma. The chain's CDR3 is CASSLAGEQYF. In DNA form, the CDR3 reads TGCGCCAGCAGCCTTGCAGGCGAGCAGTACTTC.